These T cell receptor beta chains were read from a single sample in a study of post-analysis software for immune sequencing data. TCRdb re-analysed the PCR reads in MiXCR, keeping a single row per CDR3 protein. The profile covers a few hundred thousand distinct CDR3 sequences, with less than 40% appearing a single time and roughly 6% taken by the ten largest. The sequenced sample consisted of blood. The receptors here all came from a girl aged 2-17 years with multiple sclerosis. CDR3s include the opening cysteine and the closing phenylalanine or tryptophan. The order of the fields is J gene, clone size, D gene, V gene, CDR3 DNA, CDR3 protein. A D gene is named only where the DNA matches it firmly. Some rows have no size entry. The others give once, few or many, or a class for an expanded clone.

TRBJ2-5,.,.,TRBV7-2,TGTGCCAGCAGCCCACAGGCGGGAGAGACCCAGTACTTC,CASSPQAGETQYF
TRBJ2-1,few,.,TRBV7-6,TGTGCCAGCTCTTCAGGGGGGTTCTACAATGAGCAGTTCTTC,CASSSGGFYNEQFF
TRBJ1-2,.,.,TRBV20-1,TGCAGTGCTGCCCGTCAGACTACAGGGCGCTATGGCTACACCTTC,CSAARQTTGRYGYTF
TRBJ1-1,few,.,TRBV4-2,TGTGCCAGCAGCCAAGTGGCAGGGAGCACTGAAGCTTTCTTT,CASSQVAGSTEAFF
TRBJ1-2,few,.,TRBV5-1,TGCGCCAGCAGCCCAGGGGAAGGAGGCTACACCTTC,CASSPGEGGYTF
TRBJ2-5,few,.,TRBV28,TGTGCCACCTCGGACACAGCACAAGAGACCCAGTACTTC,CATSDTAQETQYF
TRBJ2-7,.,.,TRBV12-3/TRBV12-4,TGTGCCGGCAGTTTATCCGGGTACGAGCAGTACTTC,CAGSLSGYEQYF
TRBJ1-2,.,TRBD1,TRBV5-1,TGCGCCAGCAGCTCGTCCGGGACAGCCGGTTATGGCTACACCTTC,CASSSSGTAGYGYTF
TRBJ1-1,.,TRBD1,TRBV6-6,TGTGCCAGCAGTTACCCGACAGGGGTGAACACTGAAGCTTTCTTT,CASSYPTGVNTEAFF
TRBJ2-7,.,TRBD1,TRBV7-3,TGTGCCAGCAGCGCCGGGACAGGGGGACTAGACGAGCAGTACTTC,CASSAGTGGLDEQYF
TRBJ2-7,.,.,TRBV6-5,TGTGTCAGCAGTTACGCACTAGGCTACGAGCAGTACTTC,CVSSYALGYEQYF
TRBJ1-4,.,.,TRBV5-6,TGTGCCAGCAGCCAGGGGACGGATAATGAAAAACTGTTTTTT,CASSQGTDNEKLFF
TRBJ2-5,.,.,TRBV12-3/TRBV12-4,TGTGCCAGCAGTTGGCGCTTTCAAGAGACCCAGTACTTC,CASSWRFQETQYF
TRBJ2-1,.,.,TRBV2,TGTGCCAGCAGCGGATTGAAAACAGGTAATGAGCAGTTCTTC,CASSGLKTGNEQFF
TRBJ2-3,.,TRBD2,TRBV6-1,TGTGCCAGCAGACATAGCGGGGGCACAGATACGCAGTATTTT,CASRHSGGTDTQYF
TRBJ2-1,.,.,TRBV7-8,TGTGCCAGCAACAGAGCGAGGGGTCTGAATGAGCAGTTCTTC,CASNRARGLNEQFF
TRBJ2-7,.,.,TRBV7-9,TGTGCCAGCAGCCCTATTTCGGCTGACACCTACGAGCAGTACTTC,CASSPISADTYEQYF
TRBJ2-6,.,.,TRBV20-1,TGCAGTCCTAGACTTCTAAGAAACTCTGGGGCCAACGTCCTGACTTTC,CSPRLLRNSGANVLTF
TRBJ2-3,.,TRBD1,TRBV5-1,TGCGCCAGCAGCTATGGACAGGGGGCAGCAGATACGCAGTATTTT,CASSYGQGAADTQYF
TRBJ2-1,many,.,TRBV6-5,TGTGCCAGCAGTTACTCGGGGGGGCTTAGGTTCTTC,CASSYSGGLRFF
TRBJ2-7,.,.,TRBV20-1,TGCAGTGCTAGTTTTCGGAGCTCCTACGAGCAGTACTTC,CSASFRSSYEQYF
TRBJ2-5,.,TRBD2,TRBV7-3,TGTGCCAACAGCTTAAGGGGTAGCGGGGGGCCTGGAGAGACCCAGTACTTC,CANSLRGSGGPGETQYF
TRBJ2-5,.,.,TRBV18,TGTGCCAGCTCGGCAAGGAGGAACTTGGGGATTGGAAGGGAGACCCAGTACTTC,CASSARRNLGIGRETQYF
TRBJ2-5,.,.,TRBV10-3,TGTGCCATCAGAGAACAGCAACAAAAGACCCAGTACTTC,CAIREQQQKTQYF
TRBJ2-3,.,TRBD2,TRBV12-3/TRBV12-4,TGTGCCAGCAGTCTGAGACGACTAGCGGGGGGCCCCACAGATACGCAGTATTTT,CASSLRRLAGGPTDTQYF
TRBJ2-1,many,TRBD2,TRBV6-5,TGTGCCAGCAGTTACCCTGGGCTAGCGGGGCGGAACAATGAGCAGTTCTTC,CASSYPGLAGRNNEQFF
TRBJ1-2,few,TRBD1,TRBV7-7,TGTGCTAGCAGCCGAGGGGGACAGCTTAACTATGGCTACACCTTC,CASSRGGQLNYGYTF
TRBJ2-1,.,TRBD2,TRBV11-2,TGTGCCAGCAGCCGGCTAGCGGGGGGGAGGAATGAGCAGTTCTTC,CASSRLAGGRNEQFF
TRBJ1-1,.,.,TRBV9,TGTGCCAGCAGCGTAGCTGCGGACACCTCATCCGCTTTCTTT,CASSVAADTSSAFF
TRBJ2-1,.,.,TRBV4-1,TGCGCCAGCAGCCAAGATGGGACTGGCCGGGATGAGCAGTTCTTC,CASSQDGTGRDEQFF
TRBJ1-1,.,.,TRBV20-1,TGCAGTGCTCCGGGACTATCTCGAGCTTTCTTT,CSAPGLSRAFF
TRBJ2-5,few,.,TRBV29-1,TGCAGCGTTGAAGATCCCCTGGCCCAAGAGACCCAGTACTTC,CSVEDPLAQETQYF
TRBJ2-5,.,TRBD2,TRBV20-1,TGCAGTGCTCCCACCCCGTCTAGCGGGGCGCGGGAGACCCAGTACTTC,CSAPTPSSGARETQYF
TRBJ2-1,.,.,TRBV5-5,TGTGCCAGCAGCTTGGGAAGGAACAATGAGCAGTTCTTC,CASSLGRNNEQFF
TRBJ2-1,.,.,TRBV2,TGTGCCAGCAGTGACCAAGGGGGGTATGAGCAGTTCTTC,CASSDQGGYEQFF
TRBJ2-7,many,.,TRBV6-5,TGTGCCAGCAGCCCCTCCTGGGGTGGCTACGAGCAGTACTTC,CASSPSWGGYEQYF
TRBJ1-2,few,.,TRBV20-1,TGCAGTGCTAGGATCCCGGGACACTATGGCTACACCTTC,CSARIPGHYGYTF